A selection of T cell receptor beta chains follows, all from one sample in a study of neurological immune-mediated disorders. TCRdb used MiXCR to reprocess the 5' RACE reads, holding one entry per CDR3 protein. The table shows about 33,000 distinct CDR3 sequences, with about 13% occurring only once. The sequenced sample was PBMCs. The receptors shown here come from a woman aged 35 to 49 in good health. Each CDR3 is given with its conserved first and last residue. Where a row states a size, it is once, few, many or the class of an expanded clone; other rows omit it.

abundance | j_gene | v_gene | CDR3aa
many | TRBJ2-3 | TRBV5-6 | CASSLTVLTDTQYF
many | TRBJ1-1 | TRBV5-1 | CASNLGYYTEAFF
many | TRBJ2-5 | TRBV21-1 | CASSKVGLAGAETQYF
many | TRBJ2-3 | TRBV5-5 | CASSFAGLASTDTQYF
. | TRBJ2-1 | TRBV20-1 | CSAARDSNNEQFF
medium-sized | TRBJ1-5 | TRBV12-3/TRBV12-4 | CASSLDGQPQHF
many | TRBJ1-3 | TRBV7-9 | CASSLAARLPSGNTIYF
many | TRBJ2-7 | TRBV5-1 | CASSLDQGTTYEQYF
many | TRBJ2-1 | TRBV20-1 | CSAPDSSLSYNEQFF
many | TRBJ2-3 | TRBV20-1 | CSALSGLGPDTQYF
many | TRBJ1-1 | TRBV18 | CASSRDQQNTEAFF
many | TRBJ1-2 | TRBV6-5 | CASSYSRDRVYYGYTF
many | TRBJ2-7 | TRBV7-9 | CASSFHSDTEQYF
many | TRBJ1-4 | TRBV29-1 | CSVAHRGNEKLFF
many | TRBJ1-1 | TRBV18 | CASSLSRTGDDTEAFF